Following are 27 T cell receptor beta chains from one sample sequenced in a study of shared clonotypes between healthy human individuals. The data were produced by immunoSEQ multiplex PCR, yet TCRdb's version contains in-frame clones alone and is incomplete. The sample has 2 million to 3 million clones, over 85% seen once. What was sequenced was naive CD4+ T cells from PBMCs. Indicated subset: CD45RA+ positively selected. The receptors were sampled from a man aged 18 to 29 in good health. Some clones in this sample may be carry-over from other donors' samples.

The chain joins TRBV18 to TRBJ2-5; 8 bases are shared with TRBD1. The J call could be wrong; TRBJ2-7 is a better fit for the DNA end. Germline V gene sequence: CDR1 KGHSH, CDR2 LQKENI. The CDR3 has 14 amino acids. The CDR3 DNA is TGTGCCAGCTCACCTTGGGACAGGAGGTACGAGCAGTACTTC. Protein: CASSPWDRRYEQYF.

The chain links TRBV18 to TRBJ1-1, with TRBD1 identical over 7 bases. The CDR3 loop spans 16 amino acids. The ends lost 6 bases at V and 2 bases at J; junction bases unmatched: 12. Germline V gene sequence: CDR1 KGHSH, CDR2 LQKENI. The CDR3 sequence: CASSPPLGTANTEAFF. DNA for the CDR3: TGTGCCAGCTCCCCGCCCCTTGGGACAGCCAACACTGAAGCTTTCTTT. The full variable domain, in which reference TRBV18 and TRBJ1-1 provide the parts outside the CDR3, is NAGVMQNPRHLVRRRGQEARLRCSPMKGHSHVYWYRQLPEEGLKFMVYLQKENIIDESGMPKERFSAEFPKEGPSILRIQQVVRGDSAAYFCASSPPLGTANTEAFFGQGTRLTVV.

The chain combines TRBV28 with TRBJ2-3; 7 nucleotides align to TRBD2. V lost 2 bases to trimming and J lost 6 bases; unmatched junction nucleotides: 2. The CDR3 runs to 13 residues. In germline, CDR1 is MDHEN, CDR2 SYDVKM. Here the CDR3 reads CASSLGGVDTQYF. In DNA, the CDR3 is TGTGCCAGCAGTTTAGGGGGGGTCGATACGCAGTATTTT.

V and J are TRBV11-3 and TRBJ1-1; D is ambiguous. This CDR3 has 14 residues. The germline V and J ends were trimmed by 5 bases and 1 base, with 11 bases remaining between them. Germline CDR1 SGHNT, CDR2 YENEEA. CDR3: CASSRNRQNTEAFF. For the CDR3, the DNA is TGTGCCAGCAGCCGAAATAGACAGAACACTGAAGCTTTCTTT.

The rearrangement uses TRBV7-2 and TRBJ1-3; D gene uncertain. V gave up 4 bases and J gave up 2 bases, with 15 bases separating them. Looked up from germline, CDR1 is SGHTA and CDR2 is FQGNSA. The CDR3 spans 16 residues. CDR3 sequence: CASSSARRNTGNTIYF. The CDR3 nucleotides read TGTGCCAGCAGCTCCGCCCGGAGAAACACTGGAAACACCATATATTTT.

V and J are TRBV19 and TRBJ2-3; D uncertain. This CDR3 has 14 amino acids. The ends were cut back, 3 bases at V and 2 bases at J, with 9 bases in the middle. Germline assignment: CDR1 LNHDA and CDR2 SQIVND (reference sequence). CDR3 DNA: TGTGCCAGTAGTATTTCCCGGGCCACAGATACGCAGTATTTT. Translating it yields CASSISRATDTQYF.

The chain couples TRBV2 to TRBJ2-6; D is possibly TRBD1 or TRBD2 (5 bases each). CDR1 and CDR2 from the germline V gene are SNHLY and FYNNEI. V lost 9 bases and J 2 bases, leaving 8 bases between the germline ends. The CDR3 sequence is 13 residues long. The CDR3 sequence: CARRGAGANVLTF. As DNA, the CDR3 is TGTGCCAGGAGGGGCGCTGGGGCCAACGTCCTGACTTTC.

J is TRBJ2-3 and V is TRBV9; the match to TRBD2 covers 10 bases. Per germline, CDR1 SGDLS and CDR2 YYNGEE. V dropped 0 bases and J dropped 0; count of bases not matched to a gene: 4. The CDR3 loop spans 17 amino acids. The CDR3 is CASSVELAGHSTDTQYF. Here the CDR3 DNA reads TGTGCCAGCAGCGTAGAACTAGCGGGGCATAGCACAGATACGCAGTATTTT.

The chain joins TRBV28 to TRBJ1-3, with D uncertain. This CDR3 is built from 15 residues. With 8 bases removed from V and 4 bases from J, the gap between germline ends came to 18 bases. Germline loops: CDR1 MDHEN, CDR2 SYDVKM. The CDR3 sequence is CASGMRINSGNTIYF. The CDR3 coding sequence is TGTGCCAGCGGAATGAGGATTAATTCCGGAAACACCATATATTTT.

This chain uses TRBV5-1 with TRBJ2-2, with 9 bases identical to TRBD2. The ends lost 1 base at V and 0 bases at J; junction bases unmatched: 4. Germline V gives CDR1 SGHRS, CDR2 YFSETQ. The CDR3 loop spans 17 amino acids. The CDR3 reads CASSLLAGRTNTGELFF. CDR3 sequence (DNA): TGCGCCAGCAGCTTGCTAGCGGGAAGAACGAACACCGGGGAGCTGTTTTTT.

The rearrangement links TRBV6-5 to TRBJ2-1; 9 bases line up with TRBD2. Germline V gives CDR1 MNHEY, CDR2 SVGAGI. The CDR3 is 14 residues long. The V and J ends lost 0 bases and 9 bases, in that order; junction bases with no gene match: 3. The CDR3 nucleotides are TGTGCCAGCAGTTACTCCGGGACTAGCTTTGAGCAGTTCTTC. It yields the protein CASSYSGTSFEQFF.

This sequence joins TRBV2 and TRBJ1-2; D may be TRBD1 (6 bases). Germline lookup yields CDR1 SNHLY and CDR2 FYNNEI. The CDR3 totals 15 residues. The V and J ends lost 3 bases and 8 bases respectively, with 19 bases between them. CDR3 loop: CASSDPGGALGGYTF. The DNA of the CDR3 is TGTGCCAGCAGTGACCCGGGGGGGGCCCTAGGGGGCTACACCTTC.

The chain couples TRBV5-1 to TRBJ2-1; D remains unclear. CDR3 length: 14 residues. Trimming shortened V by 4 bases and J by 0 bases, and 8 bases separated the two germline ends. Germline values: CDR1 SGHRS, CDR2 YFSETQ. The CDR3 sequence: CASSELGSYNEQFF. Written as DNA, the CDR3 is TGCGCCAGCAGCGAGCTGGGCTCCTACAATGAGCAGTTCTTC.

The chain combines TRBV9 with TRBJ2-1; D is unresolved. V was pared by 0 bases and J by 8 bases, with 6 bases between. The germline V gene has CDR1 SGDLS and CDR2 YYNGEE. There are 12 residues in the CDR3. CDR3 in amino acids: CASSVDRDEQFF. CDR3 sequence (DNA): TGTGCCAGCAGCGTAGATAGGGATGAGCAGTTCTTC.

The chain combines TRBV7-3 with TRBJ1-1; the D gene is possibly TRBD1 (6 bases). Germline CDR1 SGHTA, CDR2 FQGTGA. The length of the CDR3 is 14 residues. Trimming cost V 5 bases and J 3 bases, with 13 bases left between them. CDR3 protein: CASSPGGRYTEAFF. As DNA, the CDR3 is TGTGCCAGCAGCCCGGGGGGGCGGTACACTGAAGCTTTCTTT. The variable domain in full, completed from reference TRBV7-3 and TRBJ1-1, reads GAGVSQTPSNKVTEKGKYVELRCDPISGHTALYWYRQSLGQGPEFLIYFQGTGAADDSGLPNDRFFAVRPEGSVSTLKIQRTERGDSAVYLCASSPGGRYTEAFFGQGTRLTVV.

This clone showed up just a few times. This chain connects TRBV29-1 to TRBJ2-5, with 8 bases matching TRBD1. Per germline, CDR1 SQVTM and CDR2 ANQGSEA. J was trimmed by 0 bases and V by 7 bases; bases with no gene match: 7. This CDR3 is built from 14 residues. Here the CDR3 DNA reads TGCAGCGCCAGGGGGCGAGGGAACCAAGAGACCCAGTACTTC. Its protein product is CSARGRGNQETQYF. The whole variable domain, filled in from reference TRBV29-1 and TRBJ2-5, reads SAVISQKPSRDICQRGTSLTIQCQVDSQVTMMFWYRQQPGQSLTLIATANQGSEATYESGFVIDKFPISRPNLTFSTLTVSNMSPEDSSIYLCSARGRGNQETQYFGPGTRLLVL.

V is TRBV4-1 and J is TRBJ2-5, with 9 bases matching TRBD2. The J call may be in error: the DNA end matches TRBJ2-7 better. The length of the CDR3 is 17 residues. Germline V gene sequence: CDR1 MGHRA, CDR2 YSYEKL. In DNA, the CDR3 is TGCGCCAGCAGCCAAGAGGGCCCTAGCGGGATGTCCTACGAGCAGTACTTC. It translates to CASSQEGPSGMSYEQYF.

In this sample, this clone turned up once. The chain uses TRBV18 and TRBJ1-2, with D perhaps matching TRBD1 (6 bases). V was pared by 5 bases and J by 4 bases, with 11 bases between. This CDR3 is 13 amino acids long. CDR1 KGHSH and CDR2 LQKENI come from the germline V gene. The CDR3 DNA reads TGTGCCAGCTCATCCCAGGGGAGCTATGGCTACACCTTC. It is translated as CASSSQGSYGYTF.

The chain carries TRBV28 and TRBJ2-5; TRBD2 aligns across 8 bases. This CDR3 region has 16 residues. CDR1 is MDHEN and CDR2 is SYDVKM in the germline V gene. Trimming took 4 bases from V and 1 from J; bases not matched to a gene: 8. CDR3 DNA sequence: TGTGCCAGCAGTTCCTTAGCGGGATCTCGCCAAGAGACCCAGTACTTC. Its translation is CASSSLAGSRQETQYF.

The chain links TRBV7-7 to TRBJ2-5, with 8 bases matching TRBD2. Trimming removed 5 bases from V and 4 bases from J; junction bases left unmatched: 12. Germline V gives CDR1 SSHAT, CDR2 FNYEAQ (reference sequence). The CDR3 covers 16 residues. The CDR3 region is CASSLGAGGGGETQYF. CDR3 bases: TGTGCCAGCAGCCTAGGGGCGGGGGGAGGAGGAGAGACCCAGTACTTC.

This sequence joins TRBV19 and TRBJ2-4; 8 bases are shared with TRBD2. From germline, CDR1 is LNHDA and CDR2 SQIVND (reference sequence). After removal of 3 bases from V and 0 bases from J, the junction contained 13 bases not matched to a gene. CDR3 length: 19 amino acids. The CDR3 spells CASSIQPRGGGRAKNIQYF. The CDR3 DNA is TGTGCCAGTAGTATTCAGCCCCGGGGGGGTGGGCGAGCCAAAAACATTCAGTACTTC.

A remark on this clone: This sample includes further DNA sequences coding for the same CDR3. The chain carries TRBV30 and TRBJ1-5, with TRBD1 matching 8 bases. There are 13 residues in the CDR3. Trimming took 4 bases from V and 5 from J; bases not matched to a gene: 4. CDR1 is GTSNPN, CDR2 SVGIG, per germline (reference sequence). CDR3 in amino acids: CAWTGQGDQPQHF. CDR3 bases: TGTGCCTGGACAGGACAGGGAGATCAGCCCCAGCATTTT.

This chain uses TRBV2 with TRBJ2-7; 7 nucleotides agree with TRBD1. In germline, CDR1 is SNHLY, CDR2 FYNNEI. The CDR3 has 17 residues. V was clipped by 4 bases and J by 3 bases; unmatched bases: 15. This CDR3 is CASSGPGPGTVRYEQYF. DNA for the CDR3: TGTGCCAGCAGTGGCCCGGGCCCGGGGACAGTACGCTACGAGCAGTACTTC.

V gene TRBV7-2 combines with J gene TRBJ2-5, with D uncertain. Per germline, CDR1 SGHTA and CDR2 FQGNSA. The CDR3 spans 13 residues. V gave up 8 bases and J gave up 1 base, with 11 bases separating them. DNA of the CDR3: TGTGCCAGCGGCAAGGCCTCCCAAGAGACCCAGTACTTC. Its translation: CASGKASQETQYF.

This clone was picked up a small number of times. This chain links TRBV4-2 with TRBJ1-1; 7 positions match TRBD1. The V and J ends lost 6 bases and 7 bases, in that order; junction bases with no gene match: 11. Looked up from germline, CDR1 is LGHNA and CDR2 is YNFKEQ. There are 14 residues in the CDR3. The CDR3, as DNA: TGTGCCAGCAGGCAAACGGACAGGCCGAATGAAGCTTTCTTT. Translated, it gives CASRQTDRPNEAFF.

This rearrangement joins TRBV27 to TRBJ2-5; 8 positions agree with TRBD2. The CDR3 contains 15 residues. V lost 0 bases to trimming and J lost 5 bases; unmatched junction nucleotides: 5. CDR1 is MNHEY, CDR2 SMNVEV, per germline (reference sequence). This CDR3 reads CASSLSLAGGETQYF. The DNA of the CDR3 is TGTGCCAGCAGTTTATCGCTAGCGGGCGGTGAGACCCAGTACTTC.

V and J are TRBV6-6 and TRBJ1-3, with D hard to call. Germline assignment: CDR1 MNHNY and CDR2 SVGAGI (reference sequence). Trimming stripped 7 bases from V and 1 base from J, with 14 bases between. The CDR3 loop spans 15 amino acids. In nucleotides, the CDR3 is TGTGCCAGCACCTCACGGTTGAATTCTGGAAACACCATATATTTT. Protein: CASTSRLNSGNTIYF.